This TCR beta chain came from a study of T cells in tuberculosis. Between the trimmed V and J ends, which lost 3 bases and 0 bases, there was a span of 11 bases. In germline, CDR1 is SQVTM, CDR2 ANQGSEA. This CDR3 region has 14 residues. Using immunoSEQ multiplex PCR, the repertoire was profiled, and TCRdb retains in-frame clones only, with some absent. Of more than 35,000 clones in the sample, over 90% are singletons; the top ten hold 6% to 7.5%. The specimen sequenced was PBMCs. This chain uses TRBV29-1 with TRBJ1-2, with D possibly matching TRBD1 (6 bases). The TCR sequence derives from a donor aged 10 to 29 with latent tuberculosis or without tuberculosis infection. CDR3 region: CSVDEDRANYGYTF. Here the CDR3 DNA reads TGCAGCGTTGACGAGGACAGAGCTAACTATGGCTACACCTTC.